A selection of T cell receptor beta chains follows, all from one sample in a study of radiotherapy plus CTLA-4 blockade in lung cancer. Some clones are missing from TCRdb's copy, which holds only in-frame ones; the method was immunoSEQ multiplex PCR. The sample lists around 130,000 clones; around 89% were seen once. The material sequenced was peripheral blood, taken from a patient treated with radiotherapy plus ipilimumab. The source is a human donor with non-small cell lung cancer that progressed on radiotherapy plus ipilimumab. CDR3s include the opening cysteine and the closing phenylalanine or tryptophan. The D gene is left open where the match is weak. Clone size is not always given. Where it is, it says once, few, many or a class for expanded clones.

d_call j_call v_call clone_size cdr3_aa cdr3_nt
NA TRBJ2-2 TRBV6-5 NA CASGSGNTGELFF TGTGCCAGTGGTAGCGGGAACACCGGGGAGCTGTTTTTT
TRBD1 TRBJ1-2 TRBV19 NA CASSPYRGANYGYTF TGTGCCAGTAGCCCCTACAGGGGCGCTAACTATGGCTACACCTTC
TRBD1 TRBJ2-3 TRBV2 NA CASSGFLQGATDTQYF TGTGCCAGCAGCGGATTCCTTCAGGGGGCCACAGATACGCAGTATTTT
NA TRBJ1-2 TRBV9 few CASSPDQGGGYTF TGTGCCAGCAGCCCCGACCAGGGTGGGGGCTACACCTTC
NA TRBJ1-1 TRBV27 NA CASSSYLVPEAFF TGTGCCAGCAGTTCCTATCTAGTCCCTGAAGCTTTCTTT
TRBD1 TRBJ1-2 TRBV29-1 NA CSVEPWTGGAGGYTF TGCAGCGTAGAACCGTGGACAGGGGGCGCGGGCGGCTACACCTTC
NA TRBJ1-2 TRBV19 NA CASNLRNYGYTF TGTGCCAGTAACCTTAGGAACTATGGCTACACCTTC
TRBD1 TRBJ2-7 TRBV28 NA CASSLAGQGAYEQYF TGTGCCAGCAGTTTGGCGGGACAGGGGGCCTACGAGCAGTACTTC
NA TRBJ2-1 TRBV30 NA CAWSHLDSPTGRFF TGTGCCTGGAGTCATTTGGACAGCCCCACTGGTCGGTTCTTC
NA TRBJ1-2 TRBV14 NA CASSQEAYFF TGTGCCAGCAGCCAAGAGGCCTATTTCTTC
TRBD2 TRBJ2-2 TRBV29-1 NA CSVFASGRRATGELFF TGCAGCGTTTTTGCTAGCGGGAGGAGGGCCACCGGGGAGCTGTTTTTT
TRBD1 TRBJ2-7 TRBV11-3 NA CASSLRTGNEQYF TGTGCCAGCAGCTTGCGGACAGGGAACGAGCAGTACTTC
NA TRBJ2-2 TRBV6-5 once CASTGIVPGTGELFF TGTGCCAGCACTGGGATTGTACCTGGGACCGGGGAGCTGTTTTTT
NA TRBJ1-5 TRBV13 NA CASSSRGGNQPQHF TGTGCCAGCAGCTCGAGGGGAGGCAATCAGCCCCAGCATTTT
NA TRBJ1-4 TRBV5-4 NA CASSAEPIEKLFF TGTGCCAGCAGCGCCGAGCCAATTGAAAAACTGTTTTTT
NA TRBJ2-5 TRBV25-1 NA CASGEGGQETQYF TGTGCCAGCGGGGAAGGGGGACAAGAGACCCAGTACTTC
TRBD1 TRBJ1-5 TRBV19 NA CASKGQGRNQPQHF TGTGCCAGTAAGGGACAGGGCCGGAATCAGCCCCAGCATTTT
TRBD1 TRBJ1-1 TRBV5-6 NA CASSWGQSNTEAFF TGTGCCAGCAGCTGGGGACAGTCCAACACTGAAGCTTTCTTT
NA TRBJ2-2 TRBV27 NA CASSLRVRDMELFF TGTGCCAGCAGTTTACGTGTCAGGGATATGGAGCTGTTTTTT
NA TRBJ1-2 TRBV5-4 NA CASSLKLTRGYTF TGTGCCAGCAGCCTCAAACTTACGCGGGGCTACACCTTC
NA TRBJ2-5 TRBV19 NA CASSISGAETQYF TGTGCCAGTAGTATATCCGGGGCCGAGACCCAGTACTTC
TRBD1 TRBJ1-1 TRBV29-1 NA CSVQANRGGTEAFF TGCAGCGTTCAGGCGAACAGGGGTGGGACTGAAGCTTTCTTT
NA TRBJ2-7 TRBV5-4 few CASSLKTSYEQYF TGTGCCAGCAGCCTCAAAACCTCCTACGAGCAGTACTTC
NA TRBJ2-5 TRBV29-1 NA CSVTGLETQYF TGCAGCGTAACAGGGTTGGAGACCCAGTACTTC
NA TRBJ2-1 TRBV18 NA CASHTLRGKYNEQFF TGTGCCAGCCATACCCTGAGGGGAAAGTACAATGAGCAGTTCTTC
TRBD2 TRBJ2-3 TRBV4-1 NA CASSQGGTSDFTDTQYF TGCGCCAGCAGCCAAGGAGGGACTAGCGACTTCACAGATACGCAGTATTTT
NA TRBJ2-2 TRBV2 NA CASSEWGNTGELFF TGTGCCAGCAGTGAATGGGGAAACACCGGGGAGCTGTTTTTT
NA TRBJ1-4 TRBV28 NA CASSLSASGGPLREKLFF TGTGCCAGCAGTTTATCCGCATCGGGGGGGCCCCTCAGGGAAAAACTGTTTTTT